This T cell receptor (beta chain) appears in the sequencing data of a study of blood T cell repertoires in COVID-19. Repertoires were generated with immunoSEQ multiplex PCR, while TCRdb's copy carries only in-frame clones and drops some. The data contain a few hundred thousand clones, 80% of them singletons. The CDR3 length is 16 residues. Per germline, CDR1 LGHDT and CDR2 YNNKEL (reference sequence). V gave up 3 bases and J gave up 7 bases, with 22 bases separating them. Sequencing used PBMCs or T cells enriched from blood (not recorded which). The gene calls are TRBV3-1 (or the pseudogene TRBV3-2) and TRBJ2-7, with D possibly matching TRBD2 (6 bases). This clonotype originated in a woman aged 40 to 50 with acute COVID-19. The CDR3 protein is CASSHTGTFPYVEQYF. Written as DNA, the CDR3 is TGTGCCAGCAGCCACACCGGGACTTTCCCCTACGTGGAGCAGTACTTC.